The 28 T cell receptor beta chains in this list originate from one sample, sequenced in a study of shared clonotypes between healthy human individuals. Profiled with immunoSEQ multiplex PCR; TCRdb holds only in-frame clones, not every one. The sample carries under 2,500,000 clones, 90% to 97% recorded once. Sequenced input: naive CD4+ T cells sorted from blood. Subset in this sample: CD45RA+ positively selected. These receptors were taken from a young man in good health.

Note on this clone: Additional DNA sequences in this sample encode the identical CDR3. V gene TRBV11-3 combines with J gene TRBJ2-3; D is unclear. V lost 5 bases and J lost 1, with 4 bases in between. This CDR3 region has 12 residues. CDR1 is SGHNT and CDR2 is YENEEA in the germline V gene. Here the CDR3 DNA reads TGTGCCAGCAGCAGCGGCACAGATACGCAGTATTTT. It yields the protein CASSSGTDTQYF.

This clone was seen a single time. The gene calls are TRBV28 and TRBJ2-3, with no clear D. The CDR3 runs 16 residues. Germline lookup yields CDR1 MDHEN and CDR2 SYDVKM. Trimming cost V 4 bases and J 1 base, with 15 bases left between them. The CDR3 loop reads CASSSGSSLRTDTQYF. The CDR3 coding sequence is TGTGCCAGCAGTTCCGGGTCCTCCCTCCGCACAGATACGCAGTATTTT. Full variable domain (outside the CDR3, taken from reference TRBV28 and TRBJ2-3): DVKVTQSSRYLVKRTGEKVFLECVQDMDHENMFWYRQDPGLGLRLIYFSYDVKMKEKGDIPEGYSVSREKKERFSLILESASTNQTSMYLCASSSGSSLRTDTQYFGPGTRLTVL.

The gene calls are TRBV11-2 and TRBJ2-2, with D perhaps being TRBD1 or TRBD2 (6 bases each). The V end was cut by 5 bases, the J end by 2 bases, with 15 bases between. CDR3 length: 16 residues. The germline V gene has CDR1 SGHAT and CDR2 FQNNGV. DNA of the CDR3: TGTGCCAGCAGCCCACTCCAGGGGACTAACACCGGGGAGCTGTTTTTT. It translates to CASSPLQGTNTGELFF.

This chain connects TRBV10-3 to TRBJ1-6; 7 nucleotides line up with TRBD1. The CDR3 is made up of 14 amino acids. CDR1 is ENHRY, CDR2 SYGVKD, per germline. Trimming at V came to 4 bases and at J to 4 bases, leaving 1 base not matched to a gene. The DNA for the CDR3 is TGTGCCATCAGTGGACAGGGTTATAATTCACCCCTCCACTTT. This translates into CAISGQGYNSPLHF.

The chain couples TRBV9 to TRBJ1-5; maybe TRBD1 (5 bases). The CDR3 sequence is 17 residues long. Trimming left V 2 bases short and J 5 bases short, with 20 bases between. Germline V gene lookup returns CDR1 SGDLS and CDR2 YYNGEE. This chain's CDR3 is CASSVEGTLKEHQPQHF. DNA for the CDR3: TGTGCCAGCAGCGTCGAAGGGACCCTAAAGGAACATCAGCCCCAGCATTTT.

The rearrangement uses TRBV7-2 and TRBJ2-2, with TRBD2 matching over 7 bases. The ends lost 2 bases at V and 4 bases at J; junction bases unmatched: 4. This CDR3 is 15 amino acids long. Germline assignment: CDR1 SGHTA and CDR2 FQGNSA. The CDR3 DNA is TGTGCCAGCAGCTTAAACGGGAGGTTCACCGGGGAGCTGTTTTTT. It yields the protein CASSLNGRFTGELFF.

The CDR3 nucleotides are TGTGCCAGCAGCTTTTCAGGGACAGGGGGCTTGAGGGAGCAGTACTTC. Its protein is CASSFSGTGGLREQYF. The chain employs TRBV11-2 and TRBJ2-7, with 12 bases fitting TRBD1. Losses at the gene ends were 3 bases for V and 7 bases for J; bases not matched to a gene: 10. The CDR3 runs 16 residues. CDR1 is SGHAT and CDR2 is FQNNGV in the germline V gene.

The genes are TRBV7-9 and TRBJ2-7; 8 nucleotides match TRBD1. V shed 5 bases and J 6 bases; nucleotides not matched to a gene: 3. CDR3 length: 12 residues. Germline CDR1 and CDR2: SEHNR and FQNEAQ (reference sequence). The CDR3 nucleotides read TGTGCCAGCAGCGAACAGGGGGGCGAGCAGTACTTC. The encoded protein is CASSEQGGEQYF.

For this clone: Other DNA sequences in this specimen translate into the identical CDR3. The rearrangement links TRBV19 to TRBJ1-1; TRBD1 is a possible D gene (5 bases). This CDR3 spans 14 amino acids. Germline lookup yields CDR1 LNHDA and CDR2 SQIVND (reference sequence). Trimming left V 2 bases short and J 1 base short, with 8 bases between. The CDR3 reads CASSITGKNTEAFF. For the CDR3, the DNA is TGTGCCAGTAGTATAACAGGAAAGAACACTGAAGCTTTCTTT.

V usage is TRBV7-2 and J usage is TRBJ2-7; TRBD1 aligns across 7 bases. V lost 2 bases to trimming and J lost 4 bases; unmatched junction nucleotides: 5. Germline CDR1 and CDR2: SGHTA and FQGNSA. CDR3 length equals 14 residues. The CDR3 protein is CASSLRQGVYEQYF. The DNA of the CDR3 is TGTGCCAGCAGCTTAAGGCAGGGGGTGTACGAGCAGTACTTC.

The chain combines TRBV2 with TRBJ1-5; D not resolved. Germline lookup yields CDR1 SNHLY and CDR2 FYNNEI. The CDR3 runs to 11 residues. V lost 2 bases, J lost 9 bases, and 5 bases lay in between. Written as DNA, the CDR3 is TGTGCCAGCAGTGAAATGGGGCCCCAGCATTTT. Translated, it gives CASSEMGPQHF.

The chain is built from TRBV20-1 and TRBJ1-1, with D uncertain. V lost 8 bases and J lost 5, with 9 bases in between. The germline gives CDR1 DFQATT, CDR2 SNEGSKA (reference sequence). This CDR3 contains 10 residues. As DNA, the CDR3 is TGCAGTCTAAGGGCGACTGAAGCTTTCTTT. Residues: CSLRATEAFF.

As regards this clone: This CDR3 is also generated by other DNA sequences in the sample. The chain links TRBV6-1 to TRBJ2-5; D is undetermined. Germline V gene lookup returns CDR1 MNHNS and CDR2 SASEGT. There are 11 residues in the CDR3. The ends were cut back, 6 bases at V and 5 bases at J, with 7 bases in the middle. The CDR3 sequence is CASSRKETQYF. The CDR3 DNA reads TGTGCCAGCAGCCGAAAGGAGACCCAGTACTTC.

This chain joins TRBV5-4 and TRBJ2-3, with a tentative D call TRBD2 (5 bases). V lost 3 bases to trimming and J lost 3 bases, with 14 bases between them. Germline assignment: CDR1 SGHNT and CDR2 YYREEE (reference sequence). The CDR3 consists of 15 residues. This CDR3 reads CASSSPRESTDTQYF. In nucleotides, the CDR3 is TGTGCCAGCAGCTCCCCGAGGGAGTCAACAGATACGCAGTATTTT.

The V gene is TRBV30, the J gene TRBJ1-1; D unclear. Trimming removed 4 bases from V and 3 bases from J, with 15 bases in between. This CDR3 is 14 amino acids long. CDR1 GTSNPN and CDR2 SVGIG come from the germline V gene (reference sequence). In DNA form, the CDR3 reads TGTGCCTGGAATACTCTCAGCCAAGACACTGAAGCTTTCTTT. This sequence encodes CAWNTLSQDTEAFF.

J is TRBJ1-2 and V is TRBV30, with D tentatively TRBD1 (6 bases). CDR3 length equals 15 residues. Trimming shortened V by 3 bases and J by 4 bases, and 18 bases separated the two germline ends. CDR1 and CDR2 from the germline V gene are GTSNPN and SVGIG (reference sequence). In nucleotides, the CDR3 is TGTGCCTGGAGACACTCGGGGGGGCTTGGCTATGGCTACACCTTC. Its translation is CAWRHSGGLGYGYTF.

For this clone: The sample carries other DNA sequences with the same CDR3. The CDR3 sequence is CASSVGPANTEAFF. The CDR3 DNA is TGTGCCAGCAGCGTAGGTCCGGCAAACACTGAAGCTTTCTTT. The chain carries TRBV9 and TRBJ1-1; D remains unclear. The CDR3 totals 14 residues. V shed 0 bases and J shed 2 bases, with 8 bases lying between them. Germline V lookup: CDR1 SGDLS, CDR2 YYNGEE.

With respect to this clone: In the same sample, other DNA sequences code for this CDR3. The V gene is TRBV18, the J gene TRBJ2-7; maybe TRBD1 (6 bases). V lost 3 bases to trimming and J lost 1 base, with 10 bases between them. Germline V CDR1 and CDR2: KGHSH, LQKENI. CDR3 length: 14 residues. The CDR3 DNA sequence: TGTGCCAGCTCACCTTTGGACAGTTCCTACGAGCAGTACTTC. Translating it yields CASSPLDSSYEQYF.

The V call is TRBV19, the J call TRBJ1-5; D is unresolved. CDR1 and CDR2 (germline): LNHDA, SQIVND (reference sequence). Trimming removed 7 bases at V and 0 bases at J, with 10 bases between. The CDR3 loop spans 14 amino acids. The CDR3 DNA follows: TGTGCCAGTACTCCTGAGAATAGCAATCAGCCCCAGCATTTT. Amino acid sequence: CASTPENSNQPQHF.

The chain uses TRBV5-1 and TRBJ2-2; 8 positions match TRBD1. The germline gives CDR1 SGHRS, CDR2 YFSETQ. The CDR3 consists of 16 residues. Germline trimming cut 0 bases from V and 5 bases from J; bases unmatched to any gene: 6. The CDR3 spells CASSLVQGAYTGELFF. The CDR3 coding sequence is TGCGCCAGCAGCTTGGTCCAGGGGGCTTATACCGGGGAGCTGTTTTTT.

In the case of this clone: The same CDR3 can be traced to other DNA sequences in this sample. V is TRBV6-5 and J is TRBJ2-3; 11 bases are a match to TRBD2. Losses at the gene ends were 2 bases for V and 1 base for J; bases not matched to a gene: 2. Germline CDR1 MNHEY, CDR2 SVGAGI. The CDR3 is 16 amino acids. The CDR3 DNA follows: TGTGCCAGCAGTTACGCGGGACTAGCGGGCACAGATACGCAGTATTTT. This encodes CASSYAGLAGTDTQYF.

The chain couples TRBV6-5 to TRBJ1-6, with D perhaps TRBD1 (5 bases). Germline V CDR1 and CDR2: MNHEY, SVGAGI. V gave up 11 bases and J gave up 6 bases, with 14 bases separating them. This CDR3 contains 13 residues. The CDR3 nucleotides are TGTGCCTCCTCGGACATCGTTAATTCACCCCTCCACTTT. It specifies CASSDIVNSPLHF.

With regard to this clone: Other nucleotide sequences from this sample produce the same CDR3. The chain couples TRBV28 to TRBJ2-7; no clear D gene. CDR1 and CDR2 (germline): MDHEN, SYDVKM. This CDR3 comprises 15 residues. With 6 bases removed from V and 0 bases from J, the gap between germline ends came to 15 bases. The CDR3 protein is CASSSPGLGSYEQYF. CDR3 DNA sequence: TGTGCCAGCAGCTCACCGGGCTTGGGCTCCTACGAGCAGTACTTC.

The J gene is TRBJ1-1, the V gene TRBV29-1; D is ambiguous. From germline, CDR1 is SQVTM and CDR2 ANQGSEA. The CDR3 contains 19 residues. V was clipped by 7 bases and J by 12 bases, with 42 bases between them. Here the CDR3 DNA reads TGCAGCGCCGGCTCCAGATTAGACTTCGCCTTCGGCCCAGTTCGTGCCCCTTTCTTT. Its protein product is CSAGSRLDFAFGPVRAPFF.

The chain carries TRBV30 and TRBJ2-1, with TRBD2 as a possible D gene (6 bases). The length of the CDR3 is 11 residues. The germline gives CDR1 GTSNPN, CDR2 SVGIG (reference sequence). CDR3: CAGDFYNEQFF. CDR3 coding DNA: TGTGCGGGGGACTTCTACAATGAGCAGTTCTTC.

With regard to this clone: Its ends do not fully match the called genes, so a read error is possible. The V call is TRBV7-8, the J call TRBJ2-7; 9 bases agree with TRBD1. Germline CDR1 reads SGHVS; CDR2 reads FQNEAQ. CDR3 length: 13 residues. The chain's CDR3 is CASSLAGWDRVRF. CDR3 bases: TGTGCCAGCAGCTTAGCGGGGTGGGACAGGGTCCGCTTC.

This chain uses TRBV7-2 with TRBJ2-7; 10 bases align to TRBD2. With 3 bases clipped from V and 2 bases from J, the junction kept 13 bases outside the gene matches. The CDR3 totals 18 residues. Looked up from germline, CDR1 is SGHTA and CDR2 is FQGNSA. CDR3 region: CASSFLSGGIELPYEQYF. The CDR3 nucleotides are TGTGCCAGCAGCTTCCTTAGCGGGGGGATCGAATTACCCTACGAGCAGTACTTC.

This clone turned up a few times. The gene calls are TRBV30 and TRBJ2-7; D possibly corresponds to TRBD2 (5 bases). The CDR3 length is 13 residues. V lost 2 bases and J lost 5, with 13 bases in between. The germline gives CDR1 GTSNPN, CDR2 SVGIG (reference sequence). CDR3 DNA sequence: TGTGCCTGGAGTCCCGCCGGGCGGGACGAGCAGTACTTC. Amino acids: CAWSPAGRDEQYF. The full variable domain, its missing parts supplied by reference TRBV30 and TRBJ2-7, is SQTIHQWPATLVQPVGSPLSLECTVEGTSNPNLYWYRQAAGRGLQLLFYSVGIGQISSEVPQNLSASRPQDRQFILSSKKLLLSDSGFYLCAWSPAGRDEQYFGPGTRLTVT.